This paragraph reports one T cell receptor (beta chain). This record belongs to a study of blood T cell repertoires in COVID-19. As originally analysed: Estimated nucleated cell counts came from reference gene primer amplification. Some clones are missing from TCRdb's copy, which holds only in-frame ones; the method was immunoSEQ multiplex PCR. The V and J calls and clone size come from that table; D and trimming were worked out from the DNA. The table shows some 250,000 clones, with approximately 84% occurring only once. Recovered Cohort 3 donors showed two negative PCRs, clearance, or symptom resolution. The CDR3 is 15 residues long. J lost 0 bases, V lost 5 bases, and 4 bases had no gene match. Germline CDR1 SGHVS, CDR2 FNYEAQ.

Sequenced: PBMCs or T cells enriched from blood (not recorded which). This TCR was recovered from a man aged 40-50 years who had recovered from COVID-19. This chain joins TRBV7-6 and TRBJ2-3; 8 bases agree with TRBD1. CDR3 sequence: CASSPRTGSTDTQYF. CDR3 nucleotide sequence: TGTGCCAGCAGCCCCCGGACAGGGAGCACAGATACGCAGTATTTT. Full variable domain (remainder filled in from reference TRBV7-6 and TRBJ2-3): GAGVSQSPRYKVTKRGQDVALRCDPISGHVSLYWYRQALGQGPEFLTYFNYEAQQDKSGLPNDRFSAERPEGSISTLTIQRTEQRDSAMYRCASSPRTGSTDTQYFGPGTRLTVL.